Presented here are 19 T cell receptor beta chains from one specimen sequenced in a study of blood T cell repertoires in COVID-19. The assay was immunoSEQ multiplex PCR, and TCRdb's table has in-frame clones only and misses some. The sample shows 72,000 or so clones, 86% of them seen only once. The sequencing sample was made of peripheral blood. Every receptor here comes from an older woman with acute or convalescent COVID-19.

This chain joins TRBV9 and TRBJ2-2, with a possible D match to TRBD1 (5 bases). V gave up 4 bases and J gave up 1 base, with 5 bases separating them. The CDR3 covers 13 residues. Germline V gene data show CDR1 as SGDLS and CDR2 as YYNGEE. The CDR3 region is CASSRGNTGELFF. CDR3 DNA sequence: TGTGCCAGCAGCAGGGGGAACACCGGGGAGCTGTTTTTT.

The rearrangement links TRBV11-2 to TRBJ2-3, with 10 bases identical to TRBD1. In germline, CDR1 is SGHAT, CDR2 FQNNGV. This CDR3 spans 14 amino acids. The V gene end was trimmed by 3 bases and the J gene end by 4 bases; junction bases not matched to a gene: 1. The CDR3 loop is CASSFGQGADTQYF. In DNA, the CDR3 is TGTGCCAGCAGCTTCGGACAGGGGGCAGATACGCAGTATTTT.

This clone was detected only once. This sequence joins TRBV24-1 and TRBJ1-2; TRBD1 aligns across 8 bases. Looked up from germline, CDR1 is KGHDR and CDR2 is SFDVKD. V was pared by 3 bases and J by 5 bases, with 7 bases of the junction left unmatched. The CDR3 is 15 amino acids. The CDR3 DNA follows: TGTGCCACCAGTGATCATAAGACAGGGGAGTATGGCTACACCTTC. This encodes CATSDHKTGEYGYTF.

This clone was observed a few times. V and J are TRBV7-6 and TRBJ1-3; tentatively, D is TRBD1 (5 bases). Deletions cut 5 bases from V and 0 bases from J, with 11 bases between. The CDR3 is 15 amino acids. Germline V gives CDR1 SGHVS, CDR2 FNYEAQ. The CDR3 nucleotides read TGTGCCAGCAGCCAAGACAGTTTCTCTGGAAACACCATATATTTT. Protein: CASSQDSFSGNTIYF.

This clone has a handful of counts. The chain is built from TRBV7-9 and TRBJ1-2; 7 positions agree with TRBD1. After removal of 5 bases from V and 8 bases from J, the junction contained 14 bases not matched to a gene. The CDR3 is 15 amino acids. The germline CDR1 and CDR2 sequences are SEHNR and FQNEAQ (reference sequence). CDR3 coding DNA: TGTGCCAGCAGCACCTGGGACAGTGCTGTGGGGGGCTACACCTTC. It specifies CASSTWDSAVGGYTF.

This sequence joins TRBV7-2 and TRBJ2-6; no firm D call. The length of the CDR3 is 15 residues. CDR1 and CDR2 (germline): SGHTA, FQGNSA. The V end lost 4 bases, the J end lost 0 bases, and 7 bases lay between the germline ends. CDR3 sequence: CASSSIFSGANVLTF. The CDR3 DNA follows: TGTGCCAGCAGCTCAATTTTCTCTGGGGCCAACGTCCTGACTTTC.

V and J are TRBV6-1 and TRBJ2-1; 7 bases map to TRBD1. The CDR3 extends over 16 amino acids. Unmatched junction bases numbered 9, after V lost 4 bases and J lost 3 bases. Germline values: CDR1 MNHNS, CDR2 SASEGT. This chain's CDR3 is CASSGLYRGYYNEQFF. The DNA for the CDR3 is TGTGCCAGCAGTGGCCTCTACAGGGGTTACTACAATGAGCAGTTCTTC.

The CDR3 coding sequence is TGTGCCTGGAGTGTAGGTAGCCAGTCTAATTCACCCCTCCACTTT. Its protein is CAWSVGSQSNSPLHF. This chain uses TRBV30 with TRBJ1-6; D remains unclear. In germline, CDR1 is GTSNPN, CDR2 SVGIG (reference sequence). The CDR3 is 15 residues long. With 0 bases removed from V and 6 bases from J, the gap between germline ends came to 12 bases.

The V and J genes are TRBV5-6 and TRBJ2-1; D might be TRBD2 (5 bases). V was cut by 3 bases and J by 8 bases, with 6 bases left in between. This CDR3 contains 11 residues. Germline loops: CDR1 SGHDT, CDR2 YYEEEE. The CDR3 loop is CASSWEHEQFF. The DNA of the CDR3 is TGTGCCAGCAGCTGGGAGCATGAGCAGTTCTTC.

The chain recombines TRBV4-1 with TRBJ2-5, with 10 nucleotides matching TRBD2. Germline assignment: CDR1 MGHRA and CDR2 YSYEKL. V shed 0 bases, J shed 8 bases, and the junction held 18 bases outside the gene matches. The CDR3 runs to 19 residues. This CDR3 is CASSQESGGATMEYGTQYF. The CDR3 DNA reads as TGCGCCAGCAGCCAAGAGAGCGGGGGGGCCACGATGGAGTATGGAACCCAGTACTTC.

This clone was observed a few times. The genes are TRBV10-1 and TRBJ2-5; tentative D call: TRBD1 (6 bases). The germline V gene has CDR1 WNHNN and CDR2 SYGVQD (reference sequence). The CDR3 is 14 residues long. Deletions cut 4 bases from V and 4 bases from J, with 13 bases between. The CDR3 region is CASSGLDSGETQYF. The CDR3 DNA reads TGCGCCAGCAGTGGTCTGGACAGTGGAGAGACCCAGTACTTC.

J is TRBJ2-2 and V is TRBV18; D unclear. CDR1 and CDR2 from the germline V gene are KGHSH and LQKENI. The CDR3 extends over 14 amino acids. V was clipped by 2 bases and J by 6 bases, with 10 bases between them. CDR3 residues: CASSPASSAGELFF. The CDR3, as DNA: TGTGCCAGCTCACCAGCCAGTTCTGCCGGGGAGCTGTTTTTT.

V gene TRBV27 combines with J gene TRBJ1-2, with TRBD1 matching 9 bases. Germline V gene data show CDR1 as MNHEY and CDR2 as SMNVEV (reference sequence). The CDR3 consists of 13 residues. Trimming at V came to 4 bases and at J to 6 bases, leaving 3 bases not matched to a gene. The CDR3 loop is CASSSRQGDGYTF. CDR3 bases: TGTGCCAGCAGTTCCCGACAGGGGGATGGCTACACCTTC.

The J gene is TRBJ2-1, the V gene TRBV7-2, with TRBD2 matching over 10 bases. The CDR3 has 15 residues. Trimming at V came to 4 bases and at J to 6 bases, leaving 6 bases not matched to a gene. CDR1 SGHTA and CDR2 FQGNSA come from the germline V gene. CDR3 residues: CASSSATSGVNEQFF. CDR3 in DNA: TGTGCCAGCAGCTCCGCAACTAGCGGGGTCAATGAGCAGTTCTTC.

Written as DNA, the CDR3 is TGTGCCAGTAGTACGGATACGCGGACAGTGGGGGCGCCTCCCGGGGAGCTGTTTTTT. This codes for CASSTDTRTVGAPPGELFF. The chain has TRBV19 and TRBJ2-2, with D perhaps matching TRBD1 (6 bases). Germline values: CDR1 LNHDA, CDR2 SQIVND (reference sequence). CDR3 length: 19 amino acids. V lost 4 bases and J lost 6, with 27 bases in between. The whole variable domain, remainder taken from reference TRBV19 and TRBJ2-2, is DGGITQSPKYLFRKEGQNVTLSCEQNLNHDAMYWYRQDPGQGLRLIYYSQIVNDFQKGDIAEGYSVSREKKESFPLTVTSAQKNPTAFYLCASSTDTRTVGAPPGELFFGEGSRLTVL.

The chain links TRBV7-9 to TRBJ1-3; D gene ambiguous. The germline gives CDR1 SEHNR, CDR2 FQNEAQ (reference sequence). Trimming stripped 5 bases from V and 6 bases from J, with 5 bases between. This CDR3 is built from 11 residues. The CDR3 coding sequence is TGTGCCAGCAGCCCCCAAAACACCATATATTTT. Amino acid sequence: CASSPQNTIYF.

The chain employs TRBV19 and TRBJ2-1; 7 bases agree with TRBD1. This CDR3 has 14 amino acids. The trim removed 3 bases at V and 7 bases at J, leaving 6 bases unmatched. The germline gives CDR1 LNHDA, CDR2 SQIVND (reference sequence). The CDR3 nucleotides read TGTGCCAGTAGTATGAGGGGGCAACAGAATGAGCAGTTCTTC. Its protein product is CASSMRGQQNEQFF.

The chain carries TRBV5-8 and TRBJ2-5; 13 bases agree with TRBD2. Germline assignment: CDR1 SGHTS and CDR2 YDEGEE. V was pared by 4 bases and J by 3 bases, with 3 bases of the junction left unmatched. The CDR3 has 15 amino acids. CDR3 DNA: TGTGCCAGCAGCCCCGGGACTAGCGGGGAAGAGACCCAGTACTTC. It encodes CASSPGTSGEETQYF.

This clone was recorded only once. The genes are TRBV3-1 (or the pseudogene TRBV3-2) and TRBJ1-5, with unresolved D. V lost 7 bases, J lost 5 bases, and 21 bases lay in between. The CDR3 spans 16 residues. Germline loops: CDR1 LGHDT, CDR2 YNNKEL (reference sequence). In DNA form, the CDR3 reads TGTGCCAGCATGACACCCGGTGCCTACGGGGATCAGCCCCAGCATTTT. Protein sequence: CASMTPGAYGDQPQHF.